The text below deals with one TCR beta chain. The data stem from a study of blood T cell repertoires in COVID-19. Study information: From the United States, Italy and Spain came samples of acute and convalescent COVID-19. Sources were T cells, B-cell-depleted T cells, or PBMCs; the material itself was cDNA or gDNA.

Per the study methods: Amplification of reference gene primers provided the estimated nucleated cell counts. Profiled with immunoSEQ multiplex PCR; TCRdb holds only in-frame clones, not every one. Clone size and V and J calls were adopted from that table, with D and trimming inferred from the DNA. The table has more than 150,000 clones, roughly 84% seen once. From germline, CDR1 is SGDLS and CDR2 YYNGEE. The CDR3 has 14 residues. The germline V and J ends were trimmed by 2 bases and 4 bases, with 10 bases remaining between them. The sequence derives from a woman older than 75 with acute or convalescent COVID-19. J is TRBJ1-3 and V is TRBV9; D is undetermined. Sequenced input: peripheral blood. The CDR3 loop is CASSVGEDGNTIYF. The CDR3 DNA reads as TGTGCCAGCAGCGTCGGGGAAGACGGAAACACCATATATTTT.